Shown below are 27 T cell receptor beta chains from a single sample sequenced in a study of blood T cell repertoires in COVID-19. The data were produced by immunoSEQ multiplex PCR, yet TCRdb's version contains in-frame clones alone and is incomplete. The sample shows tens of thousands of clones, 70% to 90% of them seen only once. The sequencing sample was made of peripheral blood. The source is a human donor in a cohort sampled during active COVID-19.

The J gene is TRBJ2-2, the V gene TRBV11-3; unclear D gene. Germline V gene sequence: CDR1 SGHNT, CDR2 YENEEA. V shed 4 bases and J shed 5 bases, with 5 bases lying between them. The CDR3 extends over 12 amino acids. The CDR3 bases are TGTGCCAGCAGCTCGGAGACCGGGGAGCTGTTTTTT. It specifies CASSSETGELFF.

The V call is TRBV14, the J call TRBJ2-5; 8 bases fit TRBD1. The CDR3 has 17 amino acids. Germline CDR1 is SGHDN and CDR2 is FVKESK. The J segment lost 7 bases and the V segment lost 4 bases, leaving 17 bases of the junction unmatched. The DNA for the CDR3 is TGTGCCAGCAGCCTACCCCCCGGGACAGGAACGTCGGGGACCCAGTACTTC. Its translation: CASSLPPGTGTSGTQYF.

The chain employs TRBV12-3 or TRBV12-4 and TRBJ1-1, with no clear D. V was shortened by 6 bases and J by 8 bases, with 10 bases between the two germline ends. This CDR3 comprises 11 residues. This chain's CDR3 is CASSRWEEAFF. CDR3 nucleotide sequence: TGTGCCAGCAGCAGGTGGGAGGAAGCTTTCTTT.

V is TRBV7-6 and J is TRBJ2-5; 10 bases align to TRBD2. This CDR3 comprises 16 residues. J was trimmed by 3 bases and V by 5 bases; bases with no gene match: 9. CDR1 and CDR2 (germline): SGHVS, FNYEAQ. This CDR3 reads CASSVTSGVSEETQYF. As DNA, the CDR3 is TGTGCCAGCAGCGTAACTAGCGGGGTTTCAGAAGAGACCCAGTACTTC.

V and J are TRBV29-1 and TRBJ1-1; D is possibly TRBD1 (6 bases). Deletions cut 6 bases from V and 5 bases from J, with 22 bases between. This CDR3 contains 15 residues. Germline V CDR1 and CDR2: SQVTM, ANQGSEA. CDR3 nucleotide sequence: TGCAGCGTCCGGGGGGCGTTCCAACGGGGGACTGAAGCTTTCTTT. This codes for CSVRGAFQRGTEAFF.

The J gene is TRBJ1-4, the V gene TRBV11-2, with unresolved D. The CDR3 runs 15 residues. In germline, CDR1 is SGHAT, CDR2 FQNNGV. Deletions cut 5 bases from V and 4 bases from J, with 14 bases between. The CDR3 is CASSPLGSVNEKLFF. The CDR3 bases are TGTGCCAGCAGCCCCCTGGGGAGCGTTAATGAAAAACTGTTTTTT.

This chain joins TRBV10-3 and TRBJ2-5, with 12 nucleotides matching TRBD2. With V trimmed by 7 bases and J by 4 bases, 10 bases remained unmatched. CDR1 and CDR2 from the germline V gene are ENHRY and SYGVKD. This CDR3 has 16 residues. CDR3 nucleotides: TGTGCCATCACTAGAGAAGAACTAGCGGGGGGAGAGACCCAGTACTTC. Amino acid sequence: CAITREELAGGETQYF.

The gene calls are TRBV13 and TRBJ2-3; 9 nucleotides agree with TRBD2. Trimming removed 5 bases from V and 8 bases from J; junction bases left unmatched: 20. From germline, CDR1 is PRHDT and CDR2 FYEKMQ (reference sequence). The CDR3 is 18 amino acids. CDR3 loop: CASSPQWAGGPTPGTQYF. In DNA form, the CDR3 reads TGTGCCAGCAGCCCCCAATGGGCGGGGGGGCCCACACCGGGTACGCAGTATTTT. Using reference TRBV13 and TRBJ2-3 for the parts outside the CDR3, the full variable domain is AAGVIQSPRHLIKEKRETATLKCYPIPRHDTVYWYQQGPGQDPQFLISFYEKMQSDKGSIPDRFSAQQFSDYHSELNMSSLELGDSALYFCASSPQWAGGPTPGTQYFGPGTRLTVL.

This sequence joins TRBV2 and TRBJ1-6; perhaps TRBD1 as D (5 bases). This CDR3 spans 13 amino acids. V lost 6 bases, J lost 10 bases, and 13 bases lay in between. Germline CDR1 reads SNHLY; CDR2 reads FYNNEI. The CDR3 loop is CASRESGSSPLHF. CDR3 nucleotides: TGTGCCAGCAGGGAATCAGGGTCCTCACCCCTCCACTTT.

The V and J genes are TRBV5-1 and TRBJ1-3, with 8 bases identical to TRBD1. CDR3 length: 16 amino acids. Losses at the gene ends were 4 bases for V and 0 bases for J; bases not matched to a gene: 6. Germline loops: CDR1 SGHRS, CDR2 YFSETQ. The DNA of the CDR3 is TGCGCCAGCAGCGGAGCAGGGGGCGGCTCTGGAAACACCATATATTTT. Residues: CASSGAGGGSGNTIYF. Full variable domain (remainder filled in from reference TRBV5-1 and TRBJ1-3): KAGVTQTPRYLIKTRGQQVTLSCSPISGHRSVSWYQQTPGQGLQFLFEYFSETQRNKGNFPGRFSGRQFSNSRSEMNVSTLELGDSALYLCASSGAGGGSGNTIYFGEGSWLTVV.

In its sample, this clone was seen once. The CDR3 DNA is TGTGCCAGCAGTCCGACCGGGAGAACTTTAGCTAACTATGGCTACACCTTC. Translated: CASSPTGRTLANYGYTF. This chain links TRBV6-6 with TRBJ1-2, with D uncertain. Trimming shortened V by 5 bases and J by 0 bases, and 19 bases separated the two germline ends. CDR1 MNHNY and CDR2 SVGAGI come from the germline V gene (reference sequence). The CDR3 contains 17 residues.

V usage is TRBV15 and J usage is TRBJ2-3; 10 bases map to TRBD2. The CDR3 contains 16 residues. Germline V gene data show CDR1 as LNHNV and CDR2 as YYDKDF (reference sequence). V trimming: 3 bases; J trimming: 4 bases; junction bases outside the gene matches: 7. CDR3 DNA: TGTGCCACCAGCAGTCCCCAGCGGGGGGGCTCAGATACGCAGTATTTT. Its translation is CATSSPQRGGSDTQYF.

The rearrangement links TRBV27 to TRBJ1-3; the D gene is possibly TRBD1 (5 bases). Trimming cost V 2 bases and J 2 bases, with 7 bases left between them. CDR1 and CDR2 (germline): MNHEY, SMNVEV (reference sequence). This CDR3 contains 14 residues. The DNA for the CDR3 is TGTGCCAGCAGTTTAGCGGGGCCTGGAAACACCATATATTTT. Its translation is CASSLAGPGNTIYF.

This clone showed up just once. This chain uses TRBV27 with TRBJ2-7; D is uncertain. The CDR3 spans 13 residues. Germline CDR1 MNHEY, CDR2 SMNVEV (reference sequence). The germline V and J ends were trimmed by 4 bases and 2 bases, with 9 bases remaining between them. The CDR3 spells CASSSGDAYEQYF. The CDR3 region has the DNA TGTGCCAGCAGTTCGGGTGATGCCTACGAGCAGTACTTC.

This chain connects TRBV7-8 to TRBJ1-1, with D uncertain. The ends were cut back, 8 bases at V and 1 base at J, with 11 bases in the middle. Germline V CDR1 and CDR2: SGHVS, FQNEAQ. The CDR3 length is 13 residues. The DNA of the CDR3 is TGTGCCAGCCACTTCTCAGGGAACACTGAAGCTTTCTTT. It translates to CASHFSGNTEAFF.

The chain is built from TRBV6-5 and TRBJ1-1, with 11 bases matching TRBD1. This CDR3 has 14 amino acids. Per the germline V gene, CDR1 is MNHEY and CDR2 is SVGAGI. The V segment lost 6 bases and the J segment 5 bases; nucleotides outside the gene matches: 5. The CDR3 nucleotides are TGTGCCAGCAGACCGGACAGGGGGCAAACTGAAGCTTTCTTT. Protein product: CASRPDRGQTEAFF.

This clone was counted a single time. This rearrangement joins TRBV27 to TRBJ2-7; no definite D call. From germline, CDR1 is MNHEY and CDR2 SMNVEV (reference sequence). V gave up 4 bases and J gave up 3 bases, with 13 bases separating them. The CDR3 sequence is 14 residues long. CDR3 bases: TGTGCCAGCAGTTACAGACCTACTCTCTACGAGCAGTACTTC. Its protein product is CASSYRPTLYEQYF.

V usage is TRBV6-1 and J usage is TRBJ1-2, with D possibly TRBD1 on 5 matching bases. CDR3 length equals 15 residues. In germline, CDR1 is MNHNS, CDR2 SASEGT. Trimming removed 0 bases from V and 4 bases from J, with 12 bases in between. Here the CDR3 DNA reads TGTGCCAGCAGTGAAGCGCGACAGTATACCTATGGCTACACCTTC. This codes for CASSEARQYTYGYTF.

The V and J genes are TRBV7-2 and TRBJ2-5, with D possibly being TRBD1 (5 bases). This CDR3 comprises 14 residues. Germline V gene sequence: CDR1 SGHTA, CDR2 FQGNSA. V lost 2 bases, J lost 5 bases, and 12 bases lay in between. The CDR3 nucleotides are TGTGCCAGCAGCTTATCAGGGCCGCGGGAGACCCAGTACTTC. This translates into CASSLSGPRETQYF.

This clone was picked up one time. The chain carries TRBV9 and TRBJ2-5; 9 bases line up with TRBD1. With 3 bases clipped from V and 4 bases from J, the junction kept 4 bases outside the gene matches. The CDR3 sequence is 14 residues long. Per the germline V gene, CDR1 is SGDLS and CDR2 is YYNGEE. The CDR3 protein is CASSAGQGRETQYF. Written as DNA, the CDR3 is TGTGCCAGCAGCGCCGGACAGGGGAGAGAGACCCAGTACTTC.

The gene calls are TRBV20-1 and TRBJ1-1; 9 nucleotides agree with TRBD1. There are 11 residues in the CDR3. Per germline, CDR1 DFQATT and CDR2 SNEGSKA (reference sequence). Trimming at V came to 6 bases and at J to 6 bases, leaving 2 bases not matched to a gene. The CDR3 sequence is CSARTGAEAFF. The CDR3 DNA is TGCAGTGCCCGGACAGGGGCTGAAGCTTTCTTT.

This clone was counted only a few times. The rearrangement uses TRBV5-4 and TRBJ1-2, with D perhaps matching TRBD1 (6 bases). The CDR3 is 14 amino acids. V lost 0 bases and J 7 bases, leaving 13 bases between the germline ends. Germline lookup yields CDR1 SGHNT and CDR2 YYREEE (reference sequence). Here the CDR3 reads CASSLAYRASGYTF. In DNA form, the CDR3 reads TGTGCCAGCAGCTTGGCCTACAGGGCGTCTGGCTACACCTTC.

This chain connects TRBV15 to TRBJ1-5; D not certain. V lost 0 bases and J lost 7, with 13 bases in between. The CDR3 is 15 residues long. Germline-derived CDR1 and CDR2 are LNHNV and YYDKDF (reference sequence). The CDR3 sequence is CATSRDRQVGQPQHF. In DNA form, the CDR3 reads TGTGCCACCAGCAGAGATCGCCAGGTGGGCCAGCCCCAGCATTTT.

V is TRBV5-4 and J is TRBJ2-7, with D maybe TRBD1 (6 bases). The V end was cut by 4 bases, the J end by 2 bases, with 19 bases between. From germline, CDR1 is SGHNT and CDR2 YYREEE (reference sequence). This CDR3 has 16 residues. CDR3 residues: CASSGGRTELAYEQYF. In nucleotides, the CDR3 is TGTGCCAGCAGCGGGGGCCGGACAGAATTAGCCTACGAGCAGTACTTC.

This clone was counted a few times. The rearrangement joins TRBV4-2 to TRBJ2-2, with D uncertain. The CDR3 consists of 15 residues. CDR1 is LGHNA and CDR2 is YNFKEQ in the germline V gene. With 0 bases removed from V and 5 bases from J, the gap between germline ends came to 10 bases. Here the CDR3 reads CASSQDGPRTGELFF. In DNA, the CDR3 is TGTGCCAGCAGCCAAGATGGGCCACGAACCGGGGAGCTGTTTTTT.

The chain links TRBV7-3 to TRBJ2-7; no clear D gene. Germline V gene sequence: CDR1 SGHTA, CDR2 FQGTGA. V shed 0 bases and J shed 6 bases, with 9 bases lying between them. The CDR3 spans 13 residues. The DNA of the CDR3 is TGTGCCAGCAGCTTAACCCGGGTAAGCGAGCAGTACTTC. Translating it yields CASSLTRVSEQYF.

In nucleotides, the CDR3 is TGTGCCACCAGCAGGACTAGCGGGGCTTACAATGAGCAGTTCTTC. Protein product: CATSRTSGAYNEQFF. V and J are TRBV15 and TRBJ2-1, with 11 positions matching TRBD2. Germline V gives CDR1 LNHNV, CDR2 YYDKDF (reference sequence). V was clipped by 3 bases and J by 4 bases; unmatched bases: 2. The CDR3 loop spans 15 amino acids.